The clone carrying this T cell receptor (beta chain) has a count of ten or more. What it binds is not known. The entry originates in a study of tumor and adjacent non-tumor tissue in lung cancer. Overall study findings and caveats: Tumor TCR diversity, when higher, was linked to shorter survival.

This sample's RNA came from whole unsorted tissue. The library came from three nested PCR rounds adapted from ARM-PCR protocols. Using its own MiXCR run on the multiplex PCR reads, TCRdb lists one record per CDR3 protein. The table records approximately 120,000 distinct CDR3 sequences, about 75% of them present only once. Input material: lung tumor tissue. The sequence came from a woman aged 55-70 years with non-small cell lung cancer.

CDR3 DNA: TGTGCCAGCACCCCTAGGGCCAACTACAACAAGCAGTTCTTC. As protein: CASTPRANYNKQFF. J is TRBJ2-1 and V is TRBV12-3 or TRBV12-4; D gene uncertain. The CDR3 sequence is 14 residues long. The ends were cut back, 7 bases at V and 11 bases at J, with 21 bases in the middle.